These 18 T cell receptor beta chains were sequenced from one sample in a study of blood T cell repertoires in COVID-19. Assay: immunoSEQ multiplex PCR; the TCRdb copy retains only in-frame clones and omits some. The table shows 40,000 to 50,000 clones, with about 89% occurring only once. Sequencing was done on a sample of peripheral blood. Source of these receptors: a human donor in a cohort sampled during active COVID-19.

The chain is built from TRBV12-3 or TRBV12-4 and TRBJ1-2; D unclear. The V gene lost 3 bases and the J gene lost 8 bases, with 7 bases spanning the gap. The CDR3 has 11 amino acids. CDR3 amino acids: CASSLGDGYTF. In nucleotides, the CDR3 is TGTGCCAGCAGTTTGGGCGACGGCTACACCTTC.

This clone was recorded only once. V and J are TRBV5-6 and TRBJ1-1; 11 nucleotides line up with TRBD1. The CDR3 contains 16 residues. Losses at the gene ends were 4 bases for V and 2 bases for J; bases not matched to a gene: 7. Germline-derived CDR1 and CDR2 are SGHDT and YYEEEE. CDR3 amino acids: CASSGDRGEFNTEAFF. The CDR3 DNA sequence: TGTGCCAGCAGCGGGGACAGGGGGGAGTTTAACACTGAAGCTTTCTTT.

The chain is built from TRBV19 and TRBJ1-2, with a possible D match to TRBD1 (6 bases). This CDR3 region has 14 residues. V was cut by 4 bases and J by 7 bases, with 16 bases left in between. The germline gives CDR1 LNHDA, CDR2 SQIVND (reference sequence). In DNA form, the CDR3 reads TGTGCCAGTAGTACGAGGACAGCCTTGGGTGGCTACACCTTC. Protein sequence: CASSTRTALGGYTF.

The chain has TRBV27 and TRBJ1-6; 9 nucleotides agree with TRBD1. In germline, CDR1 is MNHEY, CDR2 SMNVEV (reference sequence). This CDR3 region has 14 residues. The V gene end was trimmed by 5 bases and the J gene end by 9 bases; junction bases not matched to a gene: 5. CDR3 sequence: CASSQTGGGSPLHF. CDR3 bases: TGTGCCAGCAGTCAGACAGGGGGTGGTTCACCCCTCCACTTT.

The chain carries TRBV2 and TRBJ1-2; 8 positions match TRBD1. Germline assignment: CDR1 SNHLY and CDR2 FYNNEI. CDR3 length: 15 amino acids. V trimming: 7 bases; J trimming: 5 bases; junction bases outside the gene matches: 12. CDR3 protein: CASTLRAGGAYGYTF. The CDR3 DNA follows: TGTGCCAGCACCCTTCGGGCAGGGGGCGCGTATGGCTACACCTTC. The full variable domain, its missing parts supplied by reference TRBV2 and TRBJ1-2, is EPEVTQTPSHQVTQMGQEVILRCVPISNHLYFYWYRQILGQKVEFLVSFYNNEISEKSEIFDDQFSVERPDGSNFTLKIRSTKLEDSAMYFCASTLRAGGAYGYTFGSGTRLTVV.

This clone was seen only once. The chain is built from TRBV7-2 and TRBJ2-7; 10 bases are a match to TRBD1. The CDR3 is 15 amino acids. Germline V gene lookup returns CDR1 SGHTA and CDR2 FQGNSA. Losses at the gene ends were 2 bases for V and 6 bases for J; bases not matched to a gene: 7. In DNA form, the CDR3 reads TGTGCCAGCAGCTTACGGGACAGGGGTAGTGGCGAGCAGTACTTC. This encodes CASSLRDRGSGEQYF.

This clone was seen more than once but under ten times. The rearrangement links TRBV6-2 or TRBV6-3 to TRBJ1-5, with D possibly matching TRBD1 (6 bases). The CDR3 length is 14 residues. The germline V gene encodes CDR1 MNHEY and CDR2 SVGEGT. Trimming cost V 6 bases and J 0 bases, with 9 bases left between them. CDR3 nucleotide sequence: TGTGCCAGCAGCTGGACAGATAGCAATCAGCCCCAGCATTTT. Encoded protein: CASSWTDSNQPQHF.

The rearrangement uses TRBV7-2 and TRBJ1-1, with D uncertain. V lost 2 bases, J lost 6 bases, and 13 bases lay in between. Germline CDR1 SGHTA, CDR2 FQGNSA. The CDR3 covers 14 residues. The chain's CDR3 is CASSLRQADSEAFF. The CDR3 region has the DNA TGTGCCAGCAGCTTAAGGCAGGCCGATTCTGAAGCTTTCTTT.

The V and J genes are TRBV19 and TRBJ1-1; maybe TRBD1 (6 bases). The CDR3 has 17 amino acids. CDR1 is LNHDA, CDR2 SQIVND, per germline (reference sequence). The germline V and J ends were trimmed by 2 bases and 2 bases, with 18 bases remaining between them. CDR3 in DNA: TGTGCCAGTAGTATAAGGGACAAGGCAACCCCCAACACTGAAGCTTTCTTT. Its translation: CASSIRDKATPNTEAFF.

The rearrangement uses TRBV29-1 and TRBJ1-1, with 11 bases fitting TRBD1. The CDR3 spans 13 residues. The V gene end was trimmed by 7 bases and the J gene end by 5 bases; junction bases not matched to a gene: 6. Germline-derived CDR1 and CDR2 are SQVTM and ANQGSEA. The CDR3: CSGGTGGWTEAFF. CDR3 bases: TGCAGCGGAGGGACAGGGGGATGGACTGAAGCTTTCTTT. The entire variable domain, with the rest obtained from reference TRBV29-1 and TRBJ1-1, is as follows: SAVISQKPSRDICQRGTSLTIQCQVDSQVTMMFWYRQQPGQSLTLIATANQGSEATYESGFVIDKFPISRPNLTFSTLTVSNMSPEDSSIYLCSGGTGGWTEAFFGQGTRLTVV.

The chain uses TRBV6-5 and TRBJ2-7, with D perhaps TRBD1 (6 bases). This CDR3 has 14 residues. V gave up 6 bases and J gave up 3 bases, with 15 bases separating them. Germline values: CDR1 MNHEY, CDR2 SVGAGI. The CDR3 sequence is CASSRQANNYEQYF. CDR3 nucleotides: TGTGCCAGCAGCCGACAGGCCAATAACTACGAGCAGTACTTC.

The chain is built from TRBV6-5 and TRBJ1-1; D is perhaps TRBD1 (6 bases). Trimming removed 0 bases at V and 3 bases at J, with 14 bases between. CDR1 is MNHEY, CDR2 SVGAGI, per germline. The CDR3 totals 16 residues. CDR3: CASSYSMGGGDTEAFF. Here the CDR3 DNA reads TGTGCCAGCAGTTACTCGATGGGAGGGGGGGACACTGAAGCTTTCTTT.

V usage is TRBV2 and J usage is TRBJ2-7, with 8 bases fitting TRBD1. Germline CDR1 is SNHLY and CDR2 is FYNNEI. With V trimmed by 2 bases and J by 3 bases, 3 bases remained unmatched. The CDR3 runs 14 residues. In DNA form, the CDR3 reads TGTGCCAGCAGTGAATGGACAGGGAGCTACGAGCAGTACTTC. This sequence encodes CASSEWTGSYEQYF.

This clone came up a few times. Here the CDR3 DNA reads TGTGCCAGCAGCCCCAGGGAGAACACTGAAGCTTTCTTT. It codes for CASSPRENTEAFF. V and J are TRBV7-9 and TRBJ1-1; D possibly corresponds to TRBD1 (5 bases). V was cut by 5 bases and J by 1 base, with 8 bases left in between. Germline lookup yields CDR1 SEHNR and CDR2 FQNEAQ (reference sequence). This CDR3 is built from 13 residues.

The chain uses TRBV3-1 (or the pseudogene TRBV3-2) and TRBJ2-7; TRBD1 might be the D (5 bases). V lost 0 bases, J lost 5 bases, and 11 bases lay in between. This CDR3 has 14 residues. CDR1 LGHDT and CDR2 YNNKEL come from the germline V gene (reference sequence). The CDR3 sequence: CASSQEAGSNEQYF. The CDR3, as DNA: TGTGCCAGCAGCCAAGAGGCAGGGTCGAACGAGCAGTACTTC.

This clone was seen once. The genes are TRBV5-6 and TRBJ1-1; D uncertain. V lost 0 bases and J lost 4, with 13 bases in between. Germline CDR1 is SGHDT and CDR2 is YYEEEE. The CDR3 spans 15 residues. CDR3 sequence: CASSLGRVWSTEAFF. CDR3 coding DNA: TGTGCCAGCAGCTTGGGACGGGTGTGGAGCACTGAAGCTTTCTTT.

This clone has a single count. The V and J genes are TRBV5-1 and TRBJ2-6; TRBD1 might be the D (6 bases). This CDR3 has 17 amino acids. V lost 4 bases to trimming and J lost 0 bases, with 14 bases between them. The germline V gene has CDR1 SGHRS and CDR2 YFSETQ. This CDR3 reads CASSPPGQSSGANVLTF. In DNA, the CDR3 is TGCGCCAGCAGCCCACCGGGACAAAGCTCTGGGGCCAACGTCCTGACTTTC.

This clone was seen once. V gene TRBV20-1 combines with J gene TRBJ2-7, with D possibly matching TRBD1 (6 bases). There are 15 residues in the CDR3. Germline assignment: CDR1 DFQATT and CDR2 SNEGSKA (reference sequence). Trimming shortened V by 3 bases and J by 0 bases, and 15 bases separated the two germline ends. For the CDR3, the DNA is TGCAGTGCTAGTGGGCACTACAGGGACTCCTACGAGCAGTACTTC. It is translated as CSASGHYRDSYEQYF.